This T cell receptor (beta chain) was documented in a study of vaccination and CD4 T cells after COVID-19. Study conclusions and caveats: Convalescent patients had 304 of 307 vaccine-specific clones showing spike mono-reactivity.

Treatment reported: roughly nine-day PBMC culture with coronavirus spike peptide pools or control peptides (ViraFEST assay). An Oncomine TCR Beta short-read assay was used to sequence the DNA from cultured CD4+ T cells. TCRdb processed the PCR reads anew with MiXCR; each CDR3 protein has one entry. Here the sample spans 11,000 to 15,000 distinct CDR3 sequences, about 33% being singletons. The germline V gene has CDR1 LGHNA and CDR2 YSLEER. The CDR3 extends over 18 amino acids. The trim removed 0 bases at V and 5 bases at J, leaving 10 bases unmatched. This clonotype turned up a few times. Antigen specificity is unknown.

The clonotype was recovered from a human donor who had recovered from COVID-19. This specimen was CD4+ T cells from blood, cultured in vitro, taken after SARS-CoV-2 vaccination. The rearrangement links TRBV4-3 to TRBJ2-2, with TRBD1 identical over 9 bases. The CDR3 bases are TGCGCCAGCAGCCAAGATGGGGCCGGGACAGGGTTAACCGGGGAGCTGTTTTTT. It encodes CASSQDGAGTGLTGELFF.